This entry features one TCR beta chain sequence. Its antigen is undetermined. Germline V CDR1 and CDR2: SGHAT, FQNNGV. The length of the CDR3 is 13 residues. Trimming at V came to 6 bases and at J to 7 bases, leaving 1 base not matched to a gene. Time point here: week 5, during vaccination. Every vaccination contained 300 ug of the mutant IDH1 20-mer peptide and was paired with topical imiquimod. TCRdb keeps only in-frame clones here, not all; method: immunoSEQ multiplex PCR. The sample includes some 36,000 clones, roughly 76% of them seen just once. This sample is part of a study of a mutant IDH1 vaccine in newly diagnosed glioma.

This receptor was identified in a middle-aged man with glioma. Sample: PBMCs, taken from a glioma patient whose treatment included an IDH1 peptide vaccine. This chain joins TRBV11-2 and TRBJ1-6; 9 bases are a match to TRBD1. CDR3 loop: CASRQGANSPLHF. The CDR3 DNA reads as TGTGCCAGCAGACAGGGGGCCAATTCACCCCTCCACTTT.